Shown below are 25 T cell receptor beta chains from a single sample sequenced in a study of T-cell reconstitution after alpha-beta-depleted transplantation in children. This sample's TCRbeta library carried unique molecular identifier barcodes. MiXCR, run by TCRdb on the PCR reads, gives a single entry per CDR3 protein. The sample has roughly 790,000 distinct CDR3 sequences; roughly 15% are singletons. The source was PBMCs, mostly from graft donor cells, collected 360 days after TCRalphabeta/CD19-depleted stem cell transplant. The receptors here all came from a male patient between 5 and 17 years old who had a stem cell transplant for acute lymphoblastic leukemia, so the T cells may come from the graft donor.

The V gene is TRBV15, the J gene TRBJ1-4; D perhaps matches TRBD1 (6 bases). The CDR3 is made up of 15 amino acids. Between the trimmed V and J ends, which lost 0 bases and 7 bases, there was a span of 12 bases. Germline V gives CDR1 LNHNV, CDR2 YYDKDF (reference sequence). The CDR3 DNA is TGTGCCACCAGCAGAGACTGGGGGCGCGGTGAAAAACTGTTTTTT. Residues: CATSRDWGRGEKLFF.

The chain carries TRBV29-1 and TRBJ2-7; the D is unclear. Between the trimmed V and J ends, which lost 1 base and 3 bases, there was a span of 16 bases. The CDR3 runs 15 residues. Looked up from germline, CDR1 is SQVTM and CDR2 is ANQGSEA. CDR3: CSVEVPASRNYEQYF. The CDR3 coding sequence is TGCAGCGTTGAAGTACCAGCGTCACGGAACTACGAGCAGTACTTC.

The V call is TRBV15, the J call TRBJ2-6; 7 nucleotides match TRBD1. The CDR3 has 18 residues. Trimming cost V 5 bases and J 0 bases; bases outside gene matches: 10. Germline V lookup: CDR1 LNHNV, CDR2 YYDKDF (reference sequence). Here the CDR3 DNA reads TGTGCCACCAGCGGAAAGGGGGCCTTCAGCTCTGGGGCCAACGTCCTGACTTTC. It yields the protein CATSGKGAFSSGANVLTF.

With regard to this clonotype: The conserved final phenylalanine or tryptophan is absent from the CDR3, which likely points to a read error. The V gene is TRBV12-3 or TRBV12-4, the J gene TRBJ2-7; 13 bases match TRBD2. This CDR3 spans 12 amino acids. The ends lost 8 bases at V and 6 bases at J; junction bases unmatched: 1. Here the CDR3 DNA reads TGTGCCAGCCGACTAGCGGGAGGCGAGCAGTACCTC. Translated, it gives CASRLAGGEQYL.

The rearrangement uses TRBV15 and TRBJ1-1, with unresolved D. Trimming stripped 4 bases from V and 0 bases from J, with 6 bases between. The CDR3 runs 13 residues. Germline loops: CDR1 LNHNV, CDR2 YYDKDF (reference sequence). The chain's CDR3 is CATSTVMNTEAFF. The CDR3 region has the DNA TGTGCCACCAGCACCGTTATGAACACTGAAGCTTTCTTT.

Ten or more counts support this clonotype. The chain joins TRBV5-1 to TRBJ2-5; the match to TRBD1 covers 9 bases. The germline V gene encodes CDR1 SGHRS and CDR2 YFSETQ. CDR3 length equals 16 residues. V lost 0 bases to trimming and J lost 4 bases; unmatched junction nucleotides: 7. Here the CDR3 reads CASSLAYGTGRETQYF. The CDR3 coding sequence is TGCGCCAGCAGCTTGGCCTACGGGACAGGGCGAGAGACCCAGTACTTC. The entire variable domain, with the rest obtained from reference TRBV5-1 and TRBJ2-5, is as follows: KAGVTQTPRYLIKTRGQQVTLSCSPISGHRSVSWYQQTPGQGLQFLFEYFSETQRNKGNFPGRFSGRQFSNSRSEMNVSTLELGDSALYLCASSLAYGTGRETQYFGPGTRLLVL.

There are a few counts of this clonotype. The chain is built from TRBV14 and TRBJ2-1; 9 positions agree with TRBD2. The ends lost 2 bases at V and 4 bases at J; junction bases unmatched: 6. This CDR3 is built from 16 residues. Germline V gene lookup returns CDR1 SGHDN and CDR2 FVKESK. The CDR3 DNA sequence: TGTGCCAGCAGCCAAAGGGCTAGCGGGGTGTACAATGAGCAGTTCTTC. Translating gives CASSQRASGVYNEQFF.

The chain couples TRBV11-2 to TRBJ2-7; 10 bases fit TRBD2. V lost 2 bases and J lost 3; bases outside the gene matches: 13. Germline V gives CDR1 SGHAT, CDR2 FQNNGV. This CDR3 spans 18 amino acids. The CDR3 here is CASSLRPSGSRIHYEQYF. The CDR3 region has the DNA TGTGCCAGCAGCTTACGGCCTAGCGGGAGCCGAATCCACTACGAGCAGTACTTC.

The rearrangement joins TRBV6-5 to TRBJ2-7, with TRBD2 matching over 11 bases. With V trimmed by 4 bases and J by 7 bases, 9 bases remained unmatched. CDR1 is MNHEY, CDR2 SVGAGI, per germline. CDR3 length: 15 amino acids. CDR3 in amino acids: CASSFLGLAVQEQYF. The CDR3 region has the DNA TGTGCCAGCAGTTTCTTGGGACTAGCGGTCCAGGAGCAGTACTTC.

This rearrangement joins TRBV7-9 to TRBJ2-1; no clear D. Germline assignment: CDR1 SEHNR and CDR2 FQNEAQ (reference sequence). The V end lost 5 bases, the J end lost 7 bases, and 15 bases lay between the germline ends. The CDR3 loop spans 14 amino acids. DNA for the CDR3: TGTGCCAGCAGCCCATCCGGGTCACAAAATGAGCAGTTCTTC. Its protein is CASSPSGSQNEQFF.

This clonotype was seen many times. The genes are TRBV7-6 and TRBJ2-5, with a weak D call TRBD2 (6 bases). V was clipped by 5 bases and J by 2 bases, with 12 bases between them. Germline CDR1 SGHVS, CDR2 FNYEAQ. The CDR3 length is 14 residues. CDR3 nucleotides: TGTGCCAGCAGCCCGGTCGGGGGACAAGAGACCCAGTACTTC. Protein product: CASSPVGGQETQYF.

This clonotype has at least ten counts. The genes are TRBV15 and TRBJ1-2; D gene unclear. The CDR3 has 15 residues. CDR1 is LNHNV, CDR2 YYDKDF, per germline (reference sequence). V lost 0 bases and J lost 10, with 18 bases in between. The CDR3 nucleotides are TGTGCCACCAGCAGAGATACCAATCGGGTATCCCCCTACACCTTC. Protein sequence: CATSRDTNRVSPYTF.

This clonotype was counted a few times. This chain links TRBV6-2 or TRBV6-3 with TRBJ2-7; tentative D call: TRBD2 (7 bases). The CDR3 runs to 16 residues. Trimming cost V 5 bases and J 4 bases, with 21 bases left between them. CDR1 is MNHEY and CDR2 is SVGEGT in the germline V gene. This CDR3 reads CASSPHPGEGTYEQYF. The CDR3 DNA reads TGTGCCAGCAGTCCTCACCCAGGGGAGGGAACTTACGAGCAGTACTTC.

This clonotype has just a few counts. The chain combines TRBV7-8 with TRBJ1-5; possibly TRBD1 for D (5 bases). Germline loops: CDR1 SGHVS, CDR2 FQNEAQ. V was pared by 4 bases and J by 3 bases, with 25 bases between. The CDR3 extends over 19 amino acids. This CDR3 reads CASSSPKGRGRFDNQPQHF. The CDR3 DNA is TGTGCCAGCAGCTCCCCGAAGGGGAGGGGCAGATTTGACAATCAGCCCCAGCATTTT. Drawing the rest from reference TRBV7-8 and TRBJ1-5, the complete variable domain is GAGVSQSPRYKVAKRGQDVALRCDPISGHVSLFWYQQALGQGPEFLTYFQNEAQLDKSGLPSDRFFAERPEGSVSTLKIQRTQQEDSAVYLCASSSPKGRGRFDNQPQHFGDGTRLSIL.

The chain joins TRBV4-1 to TRBJ2-7, with D hard to call. Germline V gene lookup returns CDR1 MGHRA and CDR2 YSYEKL. CDR3 size: 15 residues. With 3 bases removed from V and 7 bases from J, the gap between germline ends came to 19 bases. CDR3 in DNA: TGCGCCAGCAGCCAGCCTGGCATGGTTGAGAGGGAGCAGTACTTC. Translation gives CASSQPGMVEREQYF.

This clonotype turned up a few times. The chain combines TRBV5-1 with TRBJ2-2; D perhaps matches TRBD1 (6 bases). Germline CDR1 and CDR2: SGHRS and YFSETQ. This CDR3 is built from 17 residues. Trimming stripped 4 bases from V and 1 base from J, with 17 bases between. DNA of the CDR3: TGCGCCAGCAGCGCCGCTCCGGGACAAATGAACACCGGGGAGCTGTTTTTT. Translated, it gives CASSAAPGQMNTGELFF.

This clonotype was picked up a small number of times. The rearrangement joins TRBV20-1 to TRBJ2-1; possible D gene TRBD2, 5 bases. Trimming shortened V by 3 bases and J by 7 bases, and 13 bases separated the two germline ends. Germline CDR1 and CDR2: DFQATT and SNEGSKA (reference sequence). This CDR3 spans 13 amino acids. CDR3 sequence: CSASRGRTNEQFF. In DNA, the CDR3 is TGCAGTGCTAGTAGAGGGAGAACGAATGAGCAGTTCTTC.

This clonotype was seen repeatedly, ten times or more. The rearrangement uses TRBV20-1 and TRBJ2-5, with D unclear. This CDR3 has 10 residues. Per the germline V gene, CDR1 is DFQATT and CDR2 is SNEGSKA (reference sequence). V lost 6 bases, J lost 5 bases, and 7 bases lay in between. The CDR3 reads CSAARETQYF. The CDR3 DNA reads TGCAGTGCAGCCAGGGAGACCCAGTACTTC.

The chain recombines TRBV7-9 with TRBJ1-2, with D possibly TRBD1 on 5 matching bases. Germline V gene lookup returns CDR1 SEHNR and CDR2 FQNEAQ (reference sequence). V dropped 7 bases and J dropped 8 bases, with 20 bases sitting between them. This CDR3 contains 14 residues. CDR3 nucleotide sequence: TGTGCCAGCAAGCCCCCCGCCGGGACGCCCGGCTACACCTTC. As protein: CASKPPAGTPGYTF.

This clonotype was seen many times. This rearrangement joins TRBV10-3 to TRBJ2-7; TRBD1 or TRBD2 may be the D gene (5 bases each). Germline V gene data show CDR1 as ENHRY and CDR2 as SYGVKD. V gave up 5 bases and J gave up 6 bases, with 17 bases separating them. The CDR3 extends over 14 amino acids. Here the CDR3 DNA reads TGTGCCATCAGTCCCGCAGGGTTAAGCGGCGAGCAGTACTTC. Its translation is CAISPAGLSGEQYF.

This clonotype was observed a few times. This chain uses TRBV12-3 or TRBV12-4 with TRBJ2-3, with D uncertain. CDR3 length: 15 amino acids. The V gene lost 6 bases and the J gene lost 7 bases, with 20 bases spanning the gap. The DNA for the CDR3 is TGTGCCAGCAGCCCCTCAACGGGCCTACGCAATACGCAGTATTTT. This sequence encodes CASSPSTGLRNTQYF.

The gene calls are TRBV5-6 and TRBJ2-7; the D call may be TRBD1 or TRBD2 (6 bases each). V lost 4 bases, J lost 6 bases, and 20 bases lay in between. The CDR3 extends over 15 amino acids. Germline V gene data show CDR1 as SGHDT and CDR2 as YYEEEE. The CDR3 nucleotides are TGTGCCAGCAGCAAGCGGGTTTATGGGGGCTTCGAGCAGTACTTC. Residues: CASSKRVYGGFEQYF.

This clonotype was counted only a few times. CDR3: CSARSLEGKVFEQYF. CDR3 coding DNA: TGCAGTGCTAGATCCCTTGAGGGGAAAGTCTTCGAGCAGTACTTC. The genes are TRBV20-1 and TRBJ2-7, with D perhaps being TRBD1 or TRBD2 (5 bases each). Trimming removed 2 bases at V and 6 bases at J, with 20 bases between. The germline V gene encodes CDR1 DFQATT and CDR2 SNEGSKA (reference sequence). CDR3 length equals 15 residues.

The genes are TRBV30 and TRBJ2-5; a weak D match, TRBD2 (5 bases). V dropped 1 base and J dropped 0 bases, with 6 bases sitting between them. Germline V gene lookup returns CDR1 GTSNPN and CDR2 SVGIG (reference sequence). This CDR3 contains 13 residues. The CDR3, as DNA: TGTGCCTGGAGTGCGGGATACCAAGAGACCCAGTACTTC. This gives the protein CAWSAGYQETQYF. Based on the CDR3 plus reference TRBV30 and TRBJ2-5, the full variable domain is SQTIHQWPATLVQPVGSPLSLECTVEGTSNPNLYWYRQAAGRGLQLLFYSVGIGQISSEVPQNLSASRPQDRQFILSSKKLLLSDSGFYLCAWSAGYQETQYFGPGTRLLVL.

This clonotype came up many times. The V gene is TRBV7-9, the J gene TRBJ2-7; 7 positions agree with TRBD1. J gave up 5 bases and V 8 bases, and 9 bases lay outside the gene matches. The CDR3 totals 13 residues. Germline loops: CDR1 SEHNR, CDR2 FQNEAQ (reference sequence). In DNA form, the CDR3 reads TGTGCCAGCGCCGACAGGGTGAGAGACGAGCAGTACTTC. This sequence encodes CASADRVRDEQYF.